This is a list of T cell receptor beta chains from one sample in a study of T cell clonotyping in hematopoietic cell transplantation. Produced via immunoSEQ multiplex PCR; TCRdb's table is partial and in-frame only. Among 9,000 to 15,000 clones listed, 40% to 60% were seen once. Sequencing was done on a sample of peripheral blood mononuclear cells. These receptors were obtained from a man over 45 in good health. Some clones in this sample may be carry-over from other donors' samples. Each CDR3 is given with its conserved first and last residue. The D gene is left open where the match is weak. The size entry is marked missing in some rows and otherwise reads once, few, many or a size class.

clone size	D gene	J gene	V gene	CDR3 DNA	CDR3 protein
NA	NA	TRBJ2-6	TRBV1	TGCACCAGCAGACCTTTGACTAGATTAGGGGGGGCCAACGTCCTGACTTTC	CTSRPLTRLGGANVLTF
NA	NA	TRBJ2-7	TRBV25-1	TGTGCCAGCAGTGAGCAGGGCACCTACGAGCAGTACTTC	CASSEQGTYEQYF
once	NA	TRBJ2-5	TRBV4-2	TGTGCCAGCAGCCAAGATCTCGAACAGATTATCGAGACCCAGTACTTC	CASSQDLEQIIETQYF
few	NA	TRBJ1-2	TRBV14	TGTGCCAGCAGAGAAGGGGGGTATAATGGCTACACCTTC	CASREGGYNGYTF